This T cell receptor beta chain was sequenced during a study of tumor and adjacent non-tumor tissue in lung cancer. Study results and caveats: Significantly higher TCR diversity was found in tumor than normal lung.

About this clonotype: No antigen is known for it. It may be a read error: a sequence one base away is much more abundant.

This sample's RNA came from whole unsorted tissue. Distant lung tissue was collected more than 3 cm away from the tumor edge. Donors were chemotherapy-naive, newly diagnosed lung cancer surgical patients in China, August–late 2014. J lost 3 bases, V lost 7 bases, and 6 bases had no gene match. The CDR3 loop spans 13 amino acids. Per the germline V gene, CDR1 is MDHEN and CDR2 is SYDVKM. The library came from three nested PCR rounds adapted from ARM-PCR protocols. TCRdb reprocessed the multiplex PCR reads with MiXCR, giving one entry per CDR3 protein. The table lists about 98,000 distinct CDR3 sequences, more than 80% of them singletons, with more than 30% in the top ten.

Sequenced sample: distant non-tumor lung tissue. This sequence was found in a man in his sixties with small cell lung cancer. This chain connects TRBV28 to TRBJ2-7; 7 nucleotides line up with TRBD1. This chain's CDR3 is CASNLTGDYEQYV. The CDR3 DNA reads TGTGCCAGCAATCTAACAGGGGACTACGAGCAGTACGTC.